This T cell receptor beta chain is from a study of blood T cell repertoires in COVID-19. Whole-study context: PBMCs, B-cell-depleted T cells, or T cells were the source of the cDNA or gDNA that made up the material.

With regard to this clone: Other DNA sequences in the sample encode the same CDR3.

Trimming took 5 bases from V and 6 from J, leaving 10 bases between them. There are 12 residues in the CDR3. Germline V gives CDR1 SQVTM, CDR2 ANQGSEA. Here immunoSEQ multiplex PCR was the method, and the copy in TCRdb shows in-frame clones only, minus some. The sample contains roughly 500,000 clones, 75% to 90% of which appear only once. The rearrangement joins TRBV29-1 to TRBJ1-4; D may be TRBD1 (5 bases). Sequencing was performed on peripheral blood. The source of this sequence is a man younger than 30 with COVID-19, enrolled during active disease. This chain's CDR3 is CSVRGADEKLFF. The CDR3 DNA sequence: TGCAGCGTTCGCGGGGCCGATGAAAAACTGTTTTTT.